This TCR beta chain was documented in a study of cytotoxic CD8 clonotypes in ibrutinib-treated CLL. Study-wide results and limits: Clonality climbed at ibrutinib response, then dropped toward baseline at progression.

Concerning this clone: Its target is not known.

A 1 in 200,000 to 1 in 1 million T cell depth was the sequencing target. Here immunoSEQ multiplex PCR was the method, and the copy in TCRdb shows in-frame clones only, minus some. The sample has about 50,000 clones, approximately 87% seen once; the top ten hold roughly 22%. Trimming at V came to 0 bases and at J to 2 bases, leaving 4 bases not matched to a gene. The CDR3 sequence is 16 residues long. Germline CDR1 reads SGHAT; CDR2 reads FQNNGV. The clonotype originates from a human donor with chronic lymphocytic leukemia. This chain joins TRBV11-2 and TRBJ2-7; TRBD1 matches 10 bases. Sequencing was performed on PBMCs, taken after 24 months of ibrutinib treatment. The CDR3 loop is CASSLEFGQGAYEQYF. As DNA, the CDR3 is TGTGCCAGCAGCTTAGAATTTGGACAGGGGGCCTACGAGCAGTACTTC.